Following are 10 T cell receptor beta chains from one sample sequenced in a study of T cell responses to AZD1222 COVID-19 vaccine (dated by TCRdb to about 2021). The method behind the library was the immunoSEQ multiplex PCR assay. TCRdb took over this immuneACCESS table, retaining in-frame rearrangements with V and J assigned. Such tables are incomplete; in checked studies, under half of the missing clones stem from an unresolved V gene, and the remainder is unexplained. The sample table holds some 100,000 clones, of which roughly 90% were seen once. Clones ranked in the top ten supply roughly 4.5% of the sample. The sample's time point, from its label and the paper: baseline before first vaccination. Sequenced here: peripheral blood, sampled on day 0 of AZD1222 vaccination. Every receptor here comes from an adult in good health.

For this clone: Other DNA sequences in this specimen translate into the identical CDR3. The J gene is TRBJ1-5, the V gene TRBV18, with 7 bases aligning to TRBD1. Trimming cost V 6 bases and J 4 bases; bases outside gene matches: 3. The CDR3 spans 13 residues. CDR1 and CDR2 from the germline V gene are KGHSH and LQKENI. CDR3 sequence: CASSPGQNQPQHF. The CDR3 nucleotides read TGTGCCAGCTCTCCGGGACAGAATCAGCCCCAGCATTTT.

The chain couples TRBV10-2 to TRBJ1-1; D possibly corresponds to TRBD1 (5 bases). This CDR3 is built from 14 residues. V was clipped by 7 bases and J by 1 base, with 13 bases between them. The germline V gene encodes CDR1 WSHSY and CDR2 SAAADI. The CDR3 region is CASTRGDRNTEAFF. In nucleotides, the CDR3 is TGCGCCAGCACTCGGGGGGACCGGAACACTGAAGCTTTCTTT.

V usage is TRBV15 and J usage is TRBJ2-1; D may be TRBD1 (5 bases). The CDR3 covers 16 residues. Trimming cost V 1 base and J 0 bases, with 10 bases left between them. Germline-derived CDR1 and CDR2 are LNHNV and YYDKDF (reference sequence). CDR3 residues: CATSRGDSYSYNEQFF. The CDR3 DNA is TGTGCCACCAGCAGAGGCGACAGCTACTCCTACAATGAGCAGTTCTTC.

The genes are TRBV5-6 and TRBJ1-6, with TRBD1 as a possible D gene (5 bases). The CDR3 contains 15 residues. Per the germline V gene, CDR1 is SGHDT and CDR2 is YYEEEE. V lost 4 bases and J lost 6, with 14 bases in between. The CDR3 DNA sequence: TGTGCCAGCAGCCTTCCAGGGATCACTAATTCACCCCTCCACTTT. It yields the protein CASSLPGITNSPLHF. Full variable domain (rest looked up from reference TRBV5-6 and TRBJ1-6): DAGVTQSPTHLIKTRGQQVTLRCSPKSGHDTVSWYQQALGQGPQFIFQYYEEEERQRGNFPDRFSGHQFPNYSSELNVNALLLGDSALYLCASSLPGITNSPLHFGNGTRLTVT.

The chain carries TRBV11-2 and TRBJ2-2; 10 nucleotides agree with TRBD2. Germline V gene sequence: CDR1 SGHAT, CDR2 FQNNGV. The CDR3 has 16 residues. V trimming: 2 bases; J trimming: 4 bases; junction bases outside the gene matches: 4. The CDR3: CASSLWASGGTGELFF. The CDR3 nucleotides are TGTGCCAGCAGCTTATGGGCTAGCGGGGGCACCGGGGAGCTGTTTTTT.

The chain carries TRBV27 and TRBJ2-1; TRBD2 aligns across 7 bases. CDR3 length equals 14 residues. In germline, CDR1 is MNHEY, CDR2 SMNVEV (reference sequence). Unmatched junction bases numbered 7, after V lost 4 bases and J lost 7 bases. The CDR3 DNA sequence: TGTGCCAGCAGTTCTTTTGGGGGGGGTAATGAGCAGTTCTTC. This encodes CASSSFGGGNEQFF.

This chain connects TRBV11-2 to TRBJ1-1, with a tentative D call TRBD1 (5 bases). The CDR3 totals 13 residues. Per the germline V gene, CDR1 is SGHAT and CDR2 is FQNNGV. V was shortened by 2 bases and J by 8 bases, with 12 bases between the two germline ends. The chain's CDR3 is CASSLNRGLEAFF. CDR3 DNA: TGTGCCAGCAGCTTAAATAGGGGTCTAGAAGCTTTCTTT.

V usage is TRBV28 and J usage is TRBJ1-5, with D hard to call. Per germline, CDR1 MDHEN and CDR2 SYDVKM. CDR3 length: 11 amino acids. Trimming left V 2 bases short and J 8 bases short, with 4 bases between. CDR3 amino acids: CASSLTEPQHF. CDR3 sequence (DNA): TGTGCCAGCAGTTTAACGGAGCCCCAGCATTTT.

This chain links TRBV6-6 with TRBJ1-2; D ambiguous. This CDR3 has 15 amino acids. Germline V gene sequence: CDR1 MNHNY, CDR2 SVGAGI (reference sequence). V lost 0 bases to trimming and J lost 4 bases, with 12 bases between them. CDR3 sequence (DNA): TGTGCCAGCAGTTACTCGCCCTGGGCCGTCTATGGCTACACCTTC. Translating gives CASSYSPWAVYGYTF.

The chain joins TRBV7-2 to TRBJ1-2; 9 bases align to TRBD1. The ends lost 5 bases at V and 4 bases at J; junction bases unmatched: 5. CDR3 length: 14 amino acids. Germline V gene lookup returns CDR1 SGHTA and CDR2 FQGNSA. The chain's CDR3 is CASSGPTGGYGYTF. The CDR3 DNA reads as TGTGCCAGCAGCGGCCCGACAGGGGGCTATGGCTACACCTTC.